The sequence of this TCR beta chain was determined in a study of chemoradiotherapy in HPV16-positive cancers. Deletions cut 2 bases from V and 4 bases from J, with 18 bases between. CDR1 and CDR2 (germline): MRHNA, SNTAGT. This CDR3 is built from 17 residues. Produced via immunoSEQ multiplex PCR; TCRdb's table is partial and in-frame only. The table lists about 32,000 clones, roughly 88% of them singletons. The chain employs TRBV6-4 and TRBJ2-1; a weak D match, TRBD2 (7 bases). The sequencing here drew on blood, taken from a patient who underwent chemoradiotherapy. The receptor comes from a human donor with HPV-associated anogenital cancer. CDR3 sequence (DNA): TGTGCCAGCAGTGACCGGGGAGAGGGGGGGCCTTACAATGAGCAGTTCTTC. It codes for CASSDRGEGGPYNEQFF.